These 13 T cell receptor beta chains came from one sample sequenced in a study of T cell responses to AZD1222 COVID-19 vaccine. Measured with immunoSEQ multiplex PCR; TCRdb has only the in-frame clones, and not every one. Of over 45,000 clones detected, about 89% appear once; the ten largest clones hold roughly 5%. Specimen: peripheral blood, collected 28 days after the second AZD1222 dose. The receptors were sampled from an adult who received the AZD1222 COVID-19 vaccine.

This rearrangement joins TRBV7-6 to TRBJ1-1; D is perhaps TRBD1 (5 bases). The CDR3 runs 16 residues. V lost 3 bases and J 0 bases, leaving 14 bases between the germline ends. Germline-derived CDR1 and CDR2 are SGHVS and FNYEAQ. The CDR3 sequence: CASSLGLGAVNTEAFF. CDR3 DNA sequence: TGTGCCAGCAGCTTGGGGTTAGGGGCAGTGAACACTGAAGCTTTCTTT.

A single count supports this clone. The V and J genes are TRBV6-5 and TRBJ2-7; 10 nucleotides align to TRBD1. This CDR3 comprises 14 residues. Germline V lookup: CDR1 MNHEY, CDR2 SVGAGI. The V gene end was trimmed by 7 bases and the J gene end by 4 bases; junction bases not matched to a gene: 7. The CDR3 reads CASNTGQGLYEQYF. DNA of the CDR3: TGTGCCAGCAATACGGGACAGGGGCTGTACGAGCAGTACTTC.

This clone has more than one count but fewer than ten. This chain connects TRBV5-8 to TRBJ1-4, with a weak D call TRBD1 (5 bases). The CDR3 is 16 residues long. Germline CDR1 reads SGHTS; CDR2 reads YDEGEE. V gave up 3 bases and J gave up 6 bases, with 18 bases separating them. CDR3 loop: CASSYGTPGRDEKLFF. Here the CDR3 DNA reads TGTGCCAGCAGCTACGGGACGCCGGGTCGAGATGAAAAACTGTTTTTT.

The genes are TRBV6-5 and TRBJ1-1; TRBD1 matches 9 bases. Germline CDR1 and CDR2: MNHEY and SVGAGI. With V trimmed by 8 bases and J by 1 base, 5 bases remained unmatched. The CDR3 runs to 14 residues. The CDR3 DNA reads TGTGCCAGCGGAAGGGGACAGGGGAACACTGAAGCTTTCTTT. It translates to CASGRGQGNTEAFF.

The chain joins TRBV28 to TRBJ1-5; the D gene is possibly TRBD1 (6 bases). The V gene's germline CDR1 is MDHEN and CDR2 SYDVKM. The CDR3 is 16 residues long. Trimming took off 5 bases at V and 15 bases at J, with 29 bases between the two ends. This CDR3 reads CASSGPAGGAYWDRHF. The CDR3 DNA sequence: TGTGCCAGCAGTGGCCCTGCTGGGGGCGCGTACTGGGACCGGCATTTT.

DNA for the CDR3: TGTGCCAGCAGCTACCGGGACGGTTTCACAGATACGCAGTATTTT. This sequence encodes CASSYRDGFTDTQYF. This chain uses TRBV2 with TRBJ2-3, with D tentatively TRBD1 or TRBD2 (5 bases each). With 6 bases removed from V and 2 bases from J, the gap between germline ends came to 15 bases. This CDR3 comprises 15 residues. Germline CDR1 reads SNHLY; CDR2 reads FYNNEI.

This clone came up a few times. The V call is TRBV14, the J call TRBJ2-1; 16 bases match TRBD2. The V gene's germline CDR1 is SGHDN and CDR2 FVKESK. The CDR3 is 20 amino acids. Trimming at V came to 2 bases and at J to 0 bases, leaving 7 bases not matched to a gene. CDR3 amino acids: CASSQRLGLAGGSSYNEQFF. As DNA, the CDR3 is TGTGCCAGCAGCCAAAGATTGGGACTAGCGGGAGGGAGCTCCTACAATGAGCAGTTCTTC.

For the CDR3, the DNA is TGTGCCAGCAGTGTGTGGGCCGTAAATGAAAAACTGTTTTTT. Translated, it gives CASSVWAVNEKLFF. This chain connects TRBV2 to TRBJ1-4; D remains ambiguous. CDR1 and CDR2 from the germline V gene are SNHLY and FYNNEI. The CDR3 is 14 residues long. V dropped 4 bases and J dropped 5 bases, with 11 bases sitting between them.

This clone was observed once. V and J are TRBV4-1 and TRBJ1-2, with unresolved D. Trimming shortened V by 2 bases and J by 0 bases, and 7 bases separated the two germline ends. CDR1 MGHRA and CDR2 YSYEKL come from the germline V gene. The CDR3 consists of 14 residues. CDR3: CASSQSGTNYGYTF. The CDR3 nucleotides read TGCGCCAGCAGCCAAAGTGGGACTAACTATGGCTACACCTTC.

The chain combines TRBV5-8 with TRBJ2-3; no clear D gene. Trimming pared 0 bases from V and 5 bases from J, leaving 7 bases between. CDR3 size: 13 residues. The germline gives CDR1 SGHTS, CDR2 YDEGEE. The CDR3 protein is CASSLEGRDTQYF. CDR3 DNA sequence: TGTGCCAGCAGCTTGGAAGGGCGAGATACGCAGTATTTT.

The chain carries TRBV28 and TRBJ1-4, with TRBD1 as a possible D gene (6 bases). Trimming cost V 4 bases and J 5 bases, with 11 bases left between them. The CDR3 consists of 14 residues. Germline V gives CDR1 MDHEN, CDR2 SYDVKM. Here the CDR3 reads CASSWTAPNEKLFF. The CDR3, as DNA: TGTGCCAGCAGTTGGACAGCGCCGAATGAAAAACTGTTTTTT.

The chain joins TRBV10-3 to TRBJ1-1; possible D gene TRBD1, 5 bases. CDR3 length: 12 amino acids. The germline V gene encodes CDR1 ENHRY and CDR2 SYGVKD. V shed 2 bases and J shed 13 bases, with 14 bases lying between them. DNA for the CDR3: TGTGCCATCAGTGAGGACAGTGAACGACATTTCTTT. Amino acid sequence: CAISEDSERHFF.

The chain joins TRBV5-6 to TRBJ2-7, with 11 bases aligning to TRBD2. This CDR3 comprises 16 residues. Germline V gene data show CDR1 as SGHDT and CDR2 as YYEEEE. V shed 4 bases, J shed 1 base, and the junction held 7 bases outside the gene matches. This chain's CDR3 is CASSGWTSGPSYEQYF. In DNA form, the CDR3 reads TGTGCCAGCAGCGGGTGGACTAGCGGGCCGTCCTACGAGCAGTACTTC.